This T cell receptor beta chain was profiled in a study of breast tumors, draining lymph nodes, adjacent tissues. This clonotype was observed at least ten times. Its antigen is currently unknown. V gave up 6 bases and J gave up 6 bases, with 12 bases separating them. Germline V gene lookup returns CDR1 MNHEY and CDR2 SVGAGI. The CDR3 loop spans 14 amino acids. Axillary draining lymph nodes of breast cancer patients supplied the node samples. Whole-study findings and limits: Compared with lymph nodes, tumors were less diverse; compared with nontumor tissue, more. The lymph node origin of tumor T cells was framed as consistent with a hypothesis, not demonstrated. Compared with basal-like, luminal-like tumors shared significantly more repertoire with nontumor tissue.

Using its own MiXCR run on the multiplex PCR reads, TCRdb lists one record per CDR3 protein. Here the sample spans around 110,000 distinct CDR3 sequences, less than 40% being singletons. The rearrangement joins TRBV6-5 to TRBJ1-6, with a tentative D call TRBD1 (6 bases). The source material was axillary lymph node tissue. The clonotype was recovered from a female donor with breast cancer. Some clones in this sample may be carry-over from other donors' samples. The CDR3 is CASSPGTTNSPLHF. Written as DNA, the CDR3 is TGTGCCAGCAGCCCCGGGACAACTAATTCACCCCTCCACTTT.